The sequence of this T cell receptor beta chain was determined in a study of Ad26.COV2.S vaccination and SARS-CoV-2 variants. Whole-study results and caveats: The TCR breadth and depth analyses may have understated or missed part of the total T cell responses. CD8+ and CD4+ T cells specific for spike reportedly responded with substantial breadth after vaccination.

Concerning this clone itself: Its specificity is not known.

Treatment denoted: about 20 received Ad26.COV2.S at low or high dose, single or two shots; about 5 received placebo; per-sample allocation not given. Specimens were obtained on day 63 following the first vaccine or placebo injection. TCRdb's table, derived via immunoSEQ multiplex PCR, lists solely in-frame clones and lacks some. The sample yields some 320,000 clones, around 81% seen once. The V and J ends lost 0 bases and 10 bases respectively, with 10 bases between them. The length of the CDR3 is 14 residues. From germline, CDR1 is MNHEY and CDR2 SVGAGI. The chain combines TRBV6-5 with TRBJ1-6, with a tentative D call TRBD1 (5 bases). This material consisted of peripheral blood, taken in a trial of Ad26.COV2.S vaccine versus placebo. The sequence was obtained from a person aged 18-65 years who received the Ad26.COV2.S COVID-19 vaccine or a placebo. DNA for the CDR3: TGTGCCAGCAGTTACTCGGCGGGGGACTCACCCCTCCACTTT. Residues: CASSYSAGDSPLHF.